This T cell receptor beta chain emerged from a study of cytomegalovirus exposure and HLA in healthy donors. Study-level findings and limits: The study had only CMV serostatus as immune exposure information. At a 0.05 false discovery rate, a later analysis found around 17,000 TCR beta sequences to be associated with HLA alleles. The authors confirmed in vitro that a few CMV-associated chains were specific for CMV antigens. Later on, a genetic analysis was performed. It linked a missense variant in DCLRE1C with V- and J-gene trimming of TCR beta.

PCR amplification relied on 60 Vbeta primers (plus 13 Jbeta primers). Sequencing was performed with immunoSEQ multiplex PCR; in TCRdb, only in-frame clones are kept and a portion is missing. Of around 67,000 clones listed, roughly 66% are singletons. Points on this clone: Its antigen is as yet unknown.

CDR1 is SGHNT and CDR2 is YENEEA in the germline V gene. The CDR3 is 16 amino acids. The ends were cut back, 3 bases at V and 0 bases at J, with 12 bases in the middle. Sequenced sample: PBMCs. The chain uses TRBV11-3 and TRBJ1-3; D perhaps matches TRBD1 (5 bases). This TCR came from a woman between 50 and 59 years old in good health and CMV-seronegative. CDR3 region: CASSFRQSSSGNTIYF. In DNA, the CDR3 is TGTGCCAGCAGCTTTAGACAGTCCTCCTCTGGAAACACCATATATTTT.